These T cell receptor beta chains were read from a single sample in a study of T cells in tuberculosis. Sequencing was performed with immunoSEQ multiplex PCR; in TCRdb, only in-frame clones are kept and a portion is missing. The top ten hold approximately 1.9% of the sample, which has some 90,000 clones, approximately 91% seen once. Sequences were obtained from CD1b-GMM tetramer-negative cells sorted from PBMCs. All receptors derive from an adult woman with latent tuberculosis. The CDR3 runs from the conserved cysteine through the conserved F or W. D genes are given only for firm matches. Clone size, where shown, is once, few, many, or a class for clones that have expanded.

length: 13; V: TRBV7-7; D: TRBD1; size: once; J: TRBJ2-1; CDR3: CASSLGTDNEQFF; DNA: TGTGCTAGCAGCTTAGGGACAGACAATGAGCAGTTCTTC
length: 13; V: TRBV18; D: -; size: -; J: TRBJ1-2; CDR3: CASSPPGGYGYTF; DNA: TGTGCCAGCTCACCCCCGGGGGGCTATGGCTACACCTTC
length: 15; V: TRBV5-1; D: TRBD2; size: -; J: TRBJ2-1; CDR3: CASSLTSGGFNEQFF; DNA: TGCGCCAGCAGCTTAACTAGCGGGGGGTTTAATGAGCAGTTCTTC
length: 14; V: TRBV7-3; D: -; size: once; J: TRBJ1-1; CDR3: CASSSQGMNTEAFF; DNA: TGTGCCAGCAGCTCCCAGGGGATGAACACTGAAGCTTTCTTT
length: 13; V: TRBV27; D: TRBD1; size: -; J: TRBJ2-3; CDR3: CASSRTGQHTQYF; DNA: TGTGCCAGCAGCCGGACAGGGCAACATACGCAGTATTTT
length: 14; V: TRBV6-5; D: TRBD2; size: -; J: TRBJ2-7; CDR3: CASSYGAGVYEQYF; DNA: TGTGCCAGCAGTTATGGAGCGGGGGTTTACGAGCAGTACTTC
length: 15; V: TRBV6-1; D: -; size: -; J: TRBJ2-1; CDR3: CASSVEASSYNEQFF; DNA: TGTGCCAGCAGTGTGGAGGCGAGCTCCTACAATGAGCAGTTCTTC
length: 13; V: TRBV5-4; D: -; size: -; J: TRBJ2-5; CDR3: CASSFWALETQYF; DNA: TGTGCCAGCAGCTTTTGGGCCCTGGAGACCCAGTACTTC
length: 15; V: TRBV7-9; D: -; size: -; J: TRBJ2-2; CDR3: CASSSLDSNTGELFF; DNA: TGTGCCAGCAGCTCGTTGGACAGCAACACCGGGGAGCTGTTTTTT
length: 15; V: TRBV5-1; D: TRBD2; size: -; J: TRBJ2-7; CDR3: CASSLGRGGFYEQYF; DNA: TGCGCCAGCAGCTTGGGCCGGGGGGGCTTTTACGAGCAGTACTTC
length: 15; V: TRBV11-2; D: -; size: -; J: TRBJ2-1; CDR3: CASSLRGSSYNEQFF; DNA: TGTGCCAGCAGCTTAAGGGGAAGCTCCTACAATGAGCAGTTCTTC
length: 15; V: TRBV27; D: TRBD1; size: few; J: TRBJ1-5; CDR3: CASSLRTGDGQPQHF; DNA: TGTGCCAGCAGTCTTCGGACAGGGGACGGGCAGCCCCAGCATTTT
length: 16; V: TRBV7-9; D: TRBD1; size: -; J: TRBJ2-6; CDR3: CASSRRTGGGANVLTF; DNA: TGTGCCAGCAGCCGAAGGACAGGGGGTGGGGCCAACGTCCTGACTTTC
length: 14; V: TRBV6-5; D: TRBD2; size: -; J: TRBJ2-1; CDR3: CASSYMAGGGEQFF; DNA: TGTGCCAGCAGTTACATGGCGGGGGGCGGAGAGCAGTTCTTC
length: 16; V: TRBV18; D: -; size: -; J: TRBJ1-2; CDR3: CASSPLSSDSNYGYTF; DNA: TGTGCCAGCTCACCCCTATCCTCGGACAGTAACTATGGCTACACCTTC
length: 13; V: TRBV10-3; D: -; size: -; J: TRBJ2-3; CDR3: CAISGAGPDTQYF; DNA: TGTGCCATCAGTGGGGCAGGGCCAGATACGCAGTATTTT
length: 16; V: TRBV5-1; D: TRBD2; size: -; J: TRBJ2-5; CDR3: CASSPPTSGGQETQYF; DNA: TGCGCCAGCAGCCCCCCAACTAGCGGGGGACAAGAGACCCAGTACTTC